This passage covers 10 T cell receptor beta chains from one sample sequenced in a study of PD-L1 blockade in urothelial cancer. Time point noted: pretreatment peripheral blood. Clones were read by immunoSEQ multiplex PCR, and TCRdb kept only the in-frame ones, dropping some. The sample records approximately 51,000 clones, roughly 86% being singletons. The sequenced sample was PBMCs, obtained around atezolizumab (anti-PD-L1) treatment. These receptors originate from a man in his 60s with urothelial cancer.

V gene TRBV6-1 combines with J gene TRBJ2-7; D is uncertain. Deletions cut 5 bases from V and 0 bases from J, with 11 bases between. Germline V lookup: CDR1 MNHNS, CDR2 SASEGT. The CDR3 is made up of 14 amino acids. CDR3 sequence reads: CASSPMVSSYEQYF. Written as DNA, the CDR3 is TGTGCCAGCAGTCCTATGGTCTCCTCCTACGAGCAGTACTTC.

This clone was counted a few times. The chain employs TRBV28 and TRBJ1-1, with TRBD1 as a possible D gene (5 bases). The V gene lost 6 bases and the J gene lost 1 base, with 9 bases spanning the gap. The CDR3 contains 13 residues. Looked up from germline, CDR1 is MDHEN and CDR2 is SYDVKM. Here the CDR3 DNA reads TGTGCCAGCAGCTTGGGGCAGAACACTGAAGCTTTCTTT. Translation: CASSLGQNTEAFF.

The rearrangement links TRBV10-3 to TRBJ2-3; 7 bases agree with TRBD1. The CDR3 is 15 residues long. Trimming removed 5 bases from V and 2 bases from J; junction bases left unmatched: 7. The germline V gene encodes CDR1 ENHRY and CDR2 SYGVKD. The CDR3 spells CAISRQGDNTDTQYF. The CDR3 coding sequence is TGTGCCATCAGTCGACAGGGCGATAACACAGATACGCAGTATTTT.

This clone occurred once. This chain joins TRBV15 and TRBJ1-2; TRBD1 agrees at 9 bases. This CDR3 has 16 residues. Germline values: CDR1 LNHNV, CDR2 YYDKDF (reference sequence). J gave up 2 bases and V 2 bases, and 6 bases lay outside the gene matches. The CDR3 nucleotides are TGTGCCACCAGCAGACCCACCGGGACAGGGAACTATGGCTACACCTTC. Translation gives CATSRPTGTGNYGYTF.

This chain uses TRBV4-1 with TRBJ2-6; 7 bases are a match to TRBD1. Germline trimming cut 4 bases from V and 0 bases from J; bases unmatched to any gene: 9. The CDR3 sequence is 18 residues long. Germline values: CDR1 MGHRA, CDR2 YSYEKL. The chain's CDR3 is CASSPDRERDSGANVLTF. The CDR3, as DNA: TGCGCCAGCAGCCCCGACAGGGAACGGGACTCTGGGGCCAACGTCCTGACTTTC.

The V call is TRBV5-1, the J call TRBJ2-1, with TRBD2 as a possible D gene (5 bases). From germline, CDR1 is SGHRS and CDR2 YFSETQ. The CDR3 has 14 residues. Trimming pared 4 bases from V and 2 bases from J, leaving 10 bases between. The CDR3 here is CASSRELAYNEQFF. The CDR3 nucleotides read TGCGCCAGCAGCCGTGAACTAGCCTACAATGAGCAGTTCTTC.

The chain carries TRBV11-2 and TRBJ2-5, with TRBD2 matching 14 bases. The germline V gene encodes CDR1 SGHAT and CDR2 FQNNGV. The CDR3 runs to 16 residues. The V and J ends lost 5 bases and 7 bases, in that order; junction bases with no gene match: 9. CDR3 amino acids: CASSGGLAGGSGTQYF. The CDR3 DNA reads as TGTGCCAGCAGCGGCGGACTAGCGGGGGGTTCAGGGACCCAGTACTTC.

This chain joins TRBV5-1 and TRBJ2-2, with 9 bases aligning to TRBD2. The CDR3 loop spans 16 amino acids. The germline gives CDR1 SGHRS, CDR2 YFSETQ. Unmatched junction bases numbered 3, after V lost 0 bases and J lost 3 bases. CDR3 DNA sequence: TGCGCCAGCAGCTTGGAAAGCGGGAGGTACACCGGGGAGCTGTTTTTT. Protein: CASSLESGRYTGELFF. The complete variable domain, with remaining parts taken from reference TRBV5-1 and TRBJ2-2, reads KAGVTQTPRYLIKTRGQQVTLSCSPISGHRSVSWYQQTPGQGLQFLFEYFSETQRNKGNFPGRFSGRQFSNSRSEMNVSTLELGDSALYLCASSLESGRYTGELFFGEGSRLTVL.

The chain recombines TRBV28 with TRBJ2-5; weak D call: TRBD2 (8 bases). CDR1 MDHEN and CDR2 SYDVKM come from the germline V gene. CDR3 size: 17 residues. V was cut by 6 bases and J by 0 bases, with 20 bases left in between. The CDR3 region is CASRRNRGGGYQETQYF. CDR3 sequence (DNA): TGTGCCAGCAGGCGTAACAGGGGCGGGGGGTACCAAGAGACCCAGTACTTC.

V is TRBV12-5 and J is TRBJ2-2, with TRBD2 identical over 8 bases. CDR1 LGHNT and CDR2 FRNRAP come from the germline V gene. After removal of 7 bases from V and 3 bases from J, the junction contained 7 bases not matched to a gene. This CDR3 has 15 residues. CDR3: CASVRGGAYTGELFF. The CDR3 DNA follows: TGTGCTAGTGTCCGGGGGGGGGCTTACACCGGGGAGCTGTTTTTT.